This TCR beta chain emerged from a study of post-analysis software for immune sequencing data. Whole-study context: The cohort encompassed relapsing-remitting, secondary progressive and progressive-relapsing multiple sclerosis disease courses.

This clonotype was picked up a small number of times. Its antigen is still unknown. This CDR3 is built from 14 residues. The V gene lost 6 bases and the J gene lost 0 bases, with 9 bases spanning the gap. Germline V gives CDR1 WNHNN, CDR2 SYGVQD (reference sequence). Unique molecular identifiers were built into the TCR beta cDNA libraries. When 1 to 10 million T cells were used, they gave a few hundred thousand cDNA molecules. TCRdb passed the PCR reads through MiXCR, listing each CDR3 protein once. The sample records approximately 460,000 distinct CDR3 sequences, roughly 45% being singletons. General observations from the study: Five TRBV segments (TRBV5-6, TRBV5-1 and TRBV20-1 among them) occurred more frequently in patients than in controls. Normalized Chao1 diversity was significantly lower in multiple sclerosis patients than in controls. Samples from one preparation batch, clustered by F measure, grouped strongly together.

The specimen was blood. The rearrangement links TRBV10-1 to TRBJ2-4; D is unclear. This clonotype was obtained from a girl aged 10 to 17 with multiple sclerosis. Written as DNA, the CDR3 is TGCGCCAGCAGCTCCACGGTAGCCAAAAACATTCAGTACTTC. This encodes CASSSTVAKNIQYF.